The sequence of this TCR beta chain was determined in a study of CD8+CD57+ T cells in acquired aplastic anemia. Looking at the study overall: When averaged, DNA from sorted CD4+ and CD8+ cells came to around 3.1 ug.

On this clonotype: What it binds is unknown.

By flow cytometry, patients selected for sequencing had shown an expansion of CD8+CD57+ cells. Every one of the patients had aplastic anemia (severe, acquired). With 0 bases removed from V and 10 bases from J, the gap between germline ends came to 18 bases. The germline gives CDR1 SGHVS, CDR2 FNYEAQ. CDR3 length equals 16 residues. TCR beta VDJ and CDR3 were profiled, and genomic DNA was the template. TCRdb itself ran the reads through MiXCR, one entry per CDR3 protein. The profile shows roughly 250,000 distinct CDR3 sequences, approximately 82% of them singletons. Whole-study findings and limits: Twenty-nine sequences, all CD8+ CDR3, were shared between patients and controls. Patients versus controls showed no significant CD8+ Simpson's diversity difference.

The receptor's source is a human donor with aplastic anemia. The sample was sorted CD4+, CD8+, or CD8+CD57+ T cells (not recorded which) from PBMCs. The chain recombines TRBV7-6 with TRBJ1-4, with TRBD1 as a possible D gene (5 bases). The CDR3 spells CASSLAPQGFSGKLFF. The CDR3 DNA is TGTGCCAGCAGCTTAGCCCCTCAGGGCTTCTCTGGAAAACTGTTTTTT. The complete variable domain, with remaining parts taken from reference TRBV7-6 and TRBJ1-4, reads GAGVSQSPRYKVTKRGQDVALRCDPISGHVSLYWYRQALGQGPEFLTYFNYEAQQDKSGLPNDRFSAERPEGSISTLTIQRTEQRDSAMYRCASSLAPQGFSGKLFFGSGTQLSVL.